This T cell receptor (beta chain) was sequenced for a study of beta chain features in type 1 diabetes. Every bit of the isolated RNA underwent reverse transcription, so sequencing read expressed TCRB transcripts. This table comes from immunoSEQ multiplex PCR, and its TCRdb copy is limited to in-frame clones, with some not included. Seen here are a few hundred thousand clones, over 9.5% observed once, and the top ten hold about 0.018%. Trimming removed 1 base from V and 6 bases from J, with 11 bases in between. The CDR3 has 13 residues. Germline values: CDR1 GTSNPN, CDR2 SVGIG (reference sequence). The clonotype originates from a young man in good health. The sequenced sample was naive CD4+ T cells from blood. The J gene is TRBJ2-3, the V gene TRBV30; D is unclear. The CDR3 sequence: CAWSATAPDTQYF. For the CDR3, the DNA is TGTGCCTGGAGTGCCACTGCGCCGGATACGCAGTATTTT.